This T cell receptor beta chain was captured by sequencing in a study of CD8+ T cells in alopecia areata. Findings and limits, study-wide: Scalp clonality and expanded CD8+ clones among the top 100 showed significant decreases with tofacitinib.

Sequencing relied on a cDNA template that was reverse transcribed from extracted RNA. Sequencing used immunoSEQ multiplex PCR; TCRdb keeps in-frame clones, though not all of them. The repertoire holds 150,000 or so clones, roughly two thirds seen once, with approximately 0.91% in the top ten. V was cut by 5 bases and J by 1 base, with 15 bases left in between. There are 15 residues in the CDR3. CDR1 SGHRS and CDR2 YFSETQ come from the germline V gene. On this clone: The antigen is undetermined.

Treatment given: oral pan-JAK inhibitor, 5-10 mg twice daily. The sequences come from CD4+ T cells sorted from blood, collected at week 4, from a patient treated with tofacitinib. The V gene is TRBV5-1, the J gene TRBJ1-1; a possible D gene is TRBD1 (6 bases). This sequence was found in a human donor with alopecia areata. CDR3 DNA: TGCGCCAGCAGACAGACGGGACACCCGAACACTGAAGCTTTCTTT. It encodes CASRQTGHPNTEAFF.